These 12 T cell receptor beta chains share one sample of origin, sequenced in a study of shared clonotypes between healthy human individuals. Terminally differentiated effector memory CD45RA+ cells were left out of the naive CD8 fraction, which was CD45RO-negative and positively selected for CCR7. Sequencing was performed with immunoSEQ multiplex PCR; in TCRdb, only in-frame clones are kept and a portion is missing. The sample includes around 2.1 million clones, about 93% of them seen just once. The sample was naive CD8+ T cells from PBMCs. The receptors derive from a man aged 18 to 35 in good health. Some clones in this sample may be carry-over from other donors' samples.

This rearrangement joins TRBV28 to TRBJ2-5; TRBD2 aligns across 7 bases. With V trimmed by 4 bases and J by 4 bases, 12 bases remained unmatched. Germline values: CDR1 MDHEN, CDR2 SYDVKM. This CDR3 comprises 16 residues. In nucleotides, the CDR3 is TGTGCCAGCAGTTCCCCCTCGCGGCGGGAGAGAGAGACCCAGTACTTC. This codes for CASSSPSRRERETQYF. The full variable domain, with the rest looked up from reference TRBV28 and TRBJ2-5, is DVKVTQSSRYLVKRTGEKVFLECVQDMDHENMFWYRQDPGLGLRLIYFSYDVKMKEKGDIPEGYSVSREKKERFSLILESASTNQTSMYLCASSSPSRRERETQYFGPGTRLLVL.

CDR3 residues: CASSPGDHSTDTQYF. As DNA, the CDR3 is TGTGCCAGCAGCCCTGGGGACCACAGCACAGATACGCAGTATTTT. The chain uses TRBV9 and TRBJ2-3, with D perhaps being TRBD1 or TRBD2 (5 bases each). Trimming pared 4 bases from V and 0 bases from J, leaving 12 bases between. CDR3 length: 15 residues. Per the germline V gene, CDR1 is SGDLS and CDR2 is YYNGEE.

The chain combines TRBV15 with TRBJ2-7; perhaps TRBD2 as D (6 bases). Germline CDR1 LNHNV, CDR2 YYDKDF (reference sequence). The CDR3 consists of 15 residues. The V end lost 6 bases, the J end lost 3 bases, and 18 bases lay between the germline ends. The CDR3 region has the DNA TGTGCCACCAGTATGCCCTCGGGGGTGAACTACGAGCAGTACTTC. Protein sequence: CATSMPSGVNYEQYF. Using reference TRBV15 and TRBJ2-7 for the parts outside the CDR3, the full variable domain is DAMVIQNPRYQVTQFGKPVTLSCSQTLNHNVMYWYQQKSSQAPKLLFHYYDKDFNNEADTPDNFQSRRPNTSFCFLDIRSPGLGDTAMYLCATSMPSGVNYEQYFGPGTRLTVT.

The chain combines TRBV9 with TRBJ2-1, with 7 bases matching TRBD2. V trimming: 6 bases; J trimming: 2 bases; junction bases outside the gene matches: 5. The CDR3 covers 14 residues. CDR1 is SGDLS, CDR2 YYNGEE, per germline. CDR3 region: CASMSGAPYNEQFF. CDR3 nucleotide sequence: TGTGCCAGCATGAGCGGGGCTCCCTACAATGAGCAGTTCTTC.

For this clone: The sample contains more than one DNA sequence encoding this CDR3. The CDR3 DNA is TGTGCCAGCAGCTTAGCGTTGGATACGCAGTATTTT. Translated, it gives CASSLALDTQYF. The gene calls are TRBV7-6 and TRBJ2-3; D unclear. The CDR3 extends over 12 amino acids. V gave up 0 bases and J gave up 6 bases, with 4 bases separating them. Germline V lookup: CDR1 SGHVS, CDR2 FNYEAQ.

The table lists this clone with a count of one. The rearrangement uses TRBV9 and TRBJ2-5; tentative D call: TRBD2 (5 bases). Germline values: CDR1 SGDLS, CDR2 YYNGEE. The CDR3 loop spans 14 amino acids. V was pared by 6 bases and J by 1 base, with 13 bases between. The CDR3 sequence: CASTKGSGQETQYF. CDR3 nucleotide sequence: TGTGCCAGCACGAAAGGGAGCGGCCAAGAGACCCAGTACTTC.

The genes are TRBV19 and TRBJ1-1; D is possibly TRBD1 (6 bases). With 4 bases removed from V and 1 base from J, the gap between germline ends came to 13 bases. There are 15 residues in the CDR3. Germline V CDR1 and CDR2: LNHDA, SQIVND (reference sequence). The CDR3 protein is CASSSLGQKNTEAFF. The CDR3 DNA is TGTGCCAGTAGTAGCCTCGGACAGAAGAACACTGAAGCTTTCTTT.

About this clone: A junction end diverges from the germline sequence, so it may reflect a read error. The V and J genes are TRBV27 and TRBJ2-3; 7 nucleotides line up with TRBD1. The CDR3 is made up of 14 amino acids. Germline V CDR1 and CDR2: MNHEY, SMNVEV (reference sequence). CDR3 sequence: CASQIRDSRDTQYF. In DNA, the CDR3 is TGTGCCAGCCAAATCCGGGACAGCAGAGATACGCAGTATTTT.

The gene calls are TRBV13 and TRBJ2-5; no reliable D call. The CDR3 is 15 residues long. Germline values: CDR1 PRHDT, CDR2 FYEKMQ (reference sequence). V was cut by 1 base and J by 2 bases, with 11 bases left in between. CDR3 in amino acids: CASSLELGAQETQYF. CDR3 nucleotide sequence: TGTGCCAGCAGCTTAGAATTGGGTGCTCAAGAGACCCAGTACTTC.

This clone occurred once. The chain carries TRBV28 and TRBJ2-1, with D uncertain. CDR1 MDHEN and CDR2 SYDVKM come from the germline V gene. V lost 3 bases and J lost 3, with 15 bases in between. This CDR3 spans 16 amino acids. CDR3 region: CASSFRRSSYYNEQFF. As DNA, the CDR3 is TGTGCCAGCAGTTTTCGTCGGTCTTCTTACTACAATGAGCAGTTCTTC. The entire variable domain, with the rest obtained from reference TRBV28 and TRBJ2-1, is as follows: DVKVTQSSRYLVKRTGEKVFLECVQDMDHENMFWYRQDPGLGLRLIYFSYDVKMKEKGDIPEGYSVSREKKERFSLILESASTNQTSMYLCASSFRRSSYYNEQFFGPGTRLTVL.

The chain has TRBV11-2 and TRBJ2-7, with 8 nucleotides matching TRBD1. V lost 0 bases to trimming and J lost 4 bases; unmatched junction nucleotides: 5. This CDR3 has 15 residues. CDR1 SGHAT and CDR2 FQNNGV come from the germline V gene. The CDR3 DNA is TGTGCCAGCAGCTTAGACAGGGGGCGCGGATACGAGCAGTACTTC. It translates to CASSLDRGRGYEQYF.

V usage is TRBV9 and J usage is TRBJ2-3; 9 positions agree with TRBD1. J gave up 4 bases and V 4 bases, and 10 bases lay outside the gene matches. Germline V gene sequence: CDR1 SGDLS, CDR2 YYNGEE. The CDR3 extends over 16 amino acids. Here the CDR3 reads CASSTGTGRSPDTQYF. CDR3 in DNA: TGTGCCAGCAGCACCGGGACAGGGAGAAGTCCAGATACGCAGTATTTT.